Below, one T cell receptor beta chain is given with its context. The antigen remains undetermined. Some clones are missing from TCRdb's copy, which holds only in-frame ones; the method was immunoSEQ multiplex PCR. The table includes over 120,000 clones, around 90% detected once. The data were taken from a study of cytomegalovirus exposure and HLA in healthy donors. CDR1 SEHNR and CDR2 FQNEAQ come from the germline V gene (reference sequence). Between the trimmed V and J ends, which lost 4 bases and 2 bases, there was a span of 14 bases. This CDR3 has 16 residues. The study, taken as a whole, reports: There were around 160 TCR beta chains listed as cytomegalovirus-associated. Rare TCR sequences predominated, though certain public TCRs were found in many donors.

Separate from the approximately 600-subject first cohort was the 120-subject validation cohort, to which the donors belonged. The receptor's source is a man aged 18 to 30 in good health and CMV-seropositive. This rearrangement joins TRBV7-9 to TRBJ2-2; tentative D call: TRBD1 (6 bases). The source material was PBMCs. The CDR3 DNA reads TGTGCCAGCAGCTCAGAATACAGGGCTAACACCGGGGAGCTGTTTTTT. This encodes CASSSEYRANTGELFF.